The T cell receptor (beta chain) described here comes from a study of type 1 regulatory T cells. About the study: T-allo10 is a Tr1-enriched, alloantigen-specific CD4 T cell product made in vitro. Overall study results and limits: Type 1 regulatory T cells had a more restricted TCR repertoire than non-type 1 regulatory T cells.

One entry per CDR3 protein results from TCRdb running MiXCR on the reads. The data show tens of thousands of distinct CDR3 sequences, more than 20% seen once. This clonotype was counted between two and nine times. Its specificity is unknown. The CDR3 is made up of 14 amino acids. Germline CDR1 reads SGHAT; CDR2 reads FQNNGV. The V end lost 3 bases, the J end lost 9 bases, and 15 bases lay between the germline ends. The specimen sequenced was cultured type 1 regulatory T (Tr1) cells, either the whole culture or a sorted fraction (not recorded which). The chain links TRBV11-2 to TRBJ2-1; D is possibly TRBD1 or TRBD2 (5 bases each). This receptor was obtained from a human donor in good health. CDR3 bases: TGTGCCAGCAGCTTTAGGGGAGTCGCGAGTGAGCAGTTCTTC. Protein sequence: CASSFRGVASEQFF.